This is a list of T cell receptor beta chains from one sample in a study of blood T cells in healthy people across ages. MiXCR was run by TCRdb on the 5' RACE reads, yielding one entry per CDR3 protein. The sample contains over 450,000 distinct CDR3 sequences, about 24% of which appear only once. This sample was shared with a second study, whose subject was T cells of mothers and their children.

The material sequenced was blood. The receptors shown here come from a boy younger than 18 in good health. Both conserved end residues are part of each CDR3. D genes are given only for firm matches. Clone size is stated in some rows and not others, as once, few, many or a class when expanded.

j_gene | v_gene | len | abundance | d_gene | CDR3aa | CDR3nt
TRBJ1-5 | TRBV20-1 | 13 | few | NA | CSGGAGSNQPQHF | TGCAGTGGAGGGGCGGGAAGCAATCAGCCCCAGCATTTT
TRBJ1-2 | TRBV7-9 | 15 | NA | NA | CASSSDQTTKAGYTF | TGTGCCAGCAGCTCTGATCAGACAACAAAGGCTGGCTACACCTTC
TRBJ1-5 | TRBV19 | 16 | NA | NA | CASKSLTDSSNQPQHF | TGTGCCAGTAAATCACTCACGGACAGTAGCAATCAGCCCCAGCATTTT
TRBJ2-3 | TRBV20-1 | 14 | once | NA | CSASLFGSPDTQYF | TGCAGTGCTAGTCTTTTCGGGAGTCCAGATACGCAGTATTTT
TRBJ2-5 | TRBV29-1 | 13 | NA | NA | CSVEPQLQETQYF | TGCAGCGTTGAACCCCAGCTTCAAGAGACCCAGTACTTC
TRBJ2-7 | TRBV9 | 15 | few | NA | CASSVGDRGSYEQYF | TGTGCCAGCAGCGTAGGCGACAGAGGGTCCTACGAGCAGTACTTC
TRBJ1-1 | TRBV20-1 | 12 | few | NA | CSAYFRWTEAFF | TGCAGTGCTTATTTTAGGTGGACTGAAGCTTTCTTT
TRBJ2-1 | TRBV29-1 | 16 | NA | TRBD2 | CSVEGLAGSSYNEQFF | TGCAGCGTTGAAGGACTAGCCGGGAGCTCCTACAATGAGCAGTTCTTC
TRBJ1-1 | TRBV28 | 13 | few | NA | CASSLAGLAEAFF | TGTGCCAGCAGTTTGGCGGGGCTTGCTGAAGCTTTCTTT
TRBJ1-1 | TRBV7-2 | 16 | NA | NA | CASSLGNRDRWTEAFF | TGTGCCAGCAGCTTGGGTAACAGGGATAGGTGGACTGAAGCTTTCTTT
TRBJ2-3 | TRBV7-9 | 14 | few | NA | CASSLVASTDTQYF | TGTGCCAGCAGCTTAGTGGCTAGCACAGATACGCAGTATTTT
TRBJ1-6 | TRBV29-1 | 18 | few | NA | CSVEIPGARQINNSPLHF | TGCAGCGTTGAAATCCCCGGGGCTCGACAGATTAACAATTCACCCCTCCACTTT
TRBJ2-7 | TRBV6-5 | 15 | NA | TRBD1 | CASSYAGTATYEQYF | TGTGCCAGCAGTTACGCCGGGACAGCAACCTACGAGCAGTACTTC
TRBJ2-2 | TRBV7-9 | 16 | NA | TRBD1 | CASSLPGQVGTGELFF | TGTGCCAGCAGCTTGCCGGGACAGGTCGGAACCGGGGAGCTGTTTTTT
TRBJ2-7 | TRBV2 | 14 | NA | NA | CASSRDKSPYEQYF | TGTGCCAGCAGCCGGGACAAATCCCCCTACGAGCAGTACTTC
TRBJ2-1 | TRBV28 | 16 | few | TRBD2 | CASSFLAGGSYNEQFF | TGTGCCAGCAGTTTCCTAGCGGGAGGTTCCTACAATGAGCAGTTCTTC
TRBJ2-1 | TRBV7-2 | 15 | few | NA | CASSLRAAVYNEQFF | TGTGCCAGCAGCTTAAGGGCTGCGGTGTACAATGAGCAGTTCTTC